This T cell receptor beta chain was sequenced during a study of blood T cell repertoires in COVID-19. Study summary: Sources were T cells, B-cell-depleted T cells, or PBMCs; the material itself was cDNA or gDNA.

The V and J ends lost 10 bases and 2 bases respectively, with 11 bases between them. Germline V lookup: CDR1 MNHEY, CDR2 SVGAGI. The CDR3 has 12 amino acids. Authors' analysis steps: Reference gene primer amplification yielded estimated nucleated cell counts. Method: immunoSEQ multiplex PCR; TCRdb's copy keeps in-frame clones and lacks some. V and J calls and clone size are copied from that table; D and trimming were computed from the DNA. The table lists 300,000 to 400,000 clones, 85% of them singletons. The sequence was collected from a woman aged 30 to 39 who had been exposed to COVID-19. The chain joins TRBV6-5 to TRBJ1-2, with D perhaps matching TRBD1 (6 bases). The sequencing sample was made of PBMCs or T cells enriched from blood (not recorded which). DNA of the CDR3: TGTGCCACCGGACAGCCCAACTATGGCTACACCTTC. Encoded protein: CATGQPNYGYTF.